This T cell receptor beta chain was captured in a study of T cell changes during pregnancy in multiple sclerosis. With 1 base removed from V and 2 bases from J, the gap between germline ends came to 13 bases. Germline V gives CDR1 LGHNA, CDR2 YNFKEQ. The CDR3 length is 16 residues. Method: immunoSEQ multiplex PCR; TCRdb's copy keeps in-frame clones and lacks some. The sample has about 48,000 clones, just over 85% seen once. The chain uses TRBV4-2 and TRBJ2-3; D call uncertain. The sequence was collected from a female donor with multiple sclerosis, enrolled in a pregnancy study. Source: CD4+ T cells from peripheral blood mononuclear cells, taken in the second trimester of pregnancy. For the CDR3, the DNA is TGTGCCAGCAGCCAAGGAAGCGCGGATTCCACAGATACGCAGTATTTT. It encodes CASSQGSADSTDTQYF.